This is a list of T cell receptor beta chains from one sample in a study of T cell repertoires in cytomegalovirus infection. TCRdb processed the reads anew with MiXCR; each CDR3 protein has one entry. This sample has about 740,000 distinct CDR3 sequences, with 35% to 45% found just once. Specimen: PBMCs. Every receptor here comes from a human donor in good health (CMV status not recorded). Some clones in this sample may be carry-over from other donors' samples. Both conserved end residues are part of each CDR3. D genes are given only for firm matches. Only part of the rows carry a size: once, few, many, or a class if the clone is expanded.

D	size	J	V	DNA	CDR3
NA	few	TRBJ1-3	TRBV18	TGTGCCAGCTCCGCGGCGGGTAGCTCTGGAAACACCATATATTTT	CASSAAGSSGNTIYF
NA	few	TRBJ2-7	TRBV6-6	TGTGCCAGCAGGGGCGGTAGCGGTATTACGTACGAGCAGTACTTC	CASRGGSGITYEQYF
NA	NA	TRBJ2-7	TRBV4-2	TGTGCCAGCAGCCAAGTATCGGGAGAGCAGTACTTC	CASSQVSGEQYF
NA	few	TRBJ1-2	TRBV6-5	TGTGCCAGCAGTTATGGCGGGACGACAAGTGGGAGCTACACCTTC	CASSYGGTTSGSYTF
NA	NA	TRBJ1-3	TRBV7-9	TGTGCCAGCAGCTTCCCACAGATTTCTGGAAACACTATATATTTT	CASSFPQISGNTIYF
TRBD2	NA	TRBJ2-1	TRBV6-4	TGTGCCAGCAGTGACTCCGGGACTAGCGTTAGCAATGAGCAGTTCTTC	CASSDSGTSVSNEQFF
TRBD1	NA	TRBJ1-2	TRBV6-8	TGTGCCAGCACTCAGGGCGACAGGGCAGGTGGCTACACCTTC	CASTQGDRAGGYTF
TRBD1	NA	TRBJ2-1	TRBV20-1	TGCAGTGCTAGTGCCCGGGACAGGGTCGATGAGCAGTTCTTC	CSASARDRVDEQFF
TRBD1	NA	TRBJ2-7	TRBV5-5	TGTGCCAGCAGCTTTGGACAGGGGAGCCTCTACGAGCAGTACTTC	CASSFGQGSLYEQYF
NA	NA	TRBJ1-3	TRBV6-5	TGTGCCAGCAGTTACAACGGCCAGGGAAACACCATATATTTT	CASSYNGQGNTIYF
NA	NA	TRBJ2-7	TRBV11-2	TGTTCCAGCAGCACTGGACTCGAGCATTACTTC	CSSSTGLEHYF
TRBD2	NA	TRBJ2-1	TRBV7-2	TGTGCCACCCCTAGGGTGGCGGGGGGGGACAATGAGCAGTTCTTC	CATPRVAGGDNEQFF
NA	NA	TRBJ2-5	TRBV7-9	TGTGCCAGCAGCCCTCCAGTGAAAGAGACCCAGTACTTC	CASSPPVKETQYF
NA	few	TRBJ1-2	TRBV12-3/TRBV12-4	TGTGCCAGCAACCCTAACAGACGCTATGGCTACACCTTC	CASNPNRRYGYTF
NA	few	TRBJ2-6	TRBV10-3	TGTGCCATCAGTGAGTCGAATTTGAGGACTGGGGCCAACGTCCTGACTTTC	CAISESNLRTGANVLTF
NA	few	TRBJ1-4	TRBV28	TGTGCCAGCAGTTCCCCGCGTTTAGCAACTAATGAAAAACTGTTTTTT	CASSSPRLATNEKLFF
NA	NA	TRBJ1-4	TRBV7-9	TGTGCCAGCAGCTTAGCCGTAGCAACTAATGAAAAACTGTTTTTT	CASSLAVATNEKLFF
NA	once	TRBJ2-1	TRBV10-3	TGTGCCATCAGTGAGAGACCGGGGAGCGATGAGCAGTTCTTC	CAISERPGSDEQFF
NA	few	TRBJ1-1	TRBV10-2	TGCGCCAGCACGCCATTACTCGGCGGCACTGAAGCTTTCTTT	CASTPLLGGTEAFF
TRBD2	few	TRBJ2-2	TRBV11-2	TGTGCCAGCACCCAAACCAGGCGGGAGCTCACCGGGGAGCTGTTTTTT	CASTQTRRELTGELFF
NA	few	TRBJ1-5	TRBV23-1	TGCGCCAGCGGCCCCCATCCCGACAGGAGCAATCAGCCCCAGCATTTT	CASGPHPDRSNQPQHF
NA	NA	TRBJ1-5	TRBV6-2/TRBV6-3	TGTGCCAGCACCCTCCAGGACAGACGGGGCAATCAGCCCCAGCATTTT	CASTLQDRRGNQPQHF
NA	few	TRBJ1-1	TRBV4-1	TGCGCCAGCAGCCAAGATCCCTCAAACACTGAAGCTTTCTTT	CASSQDPSNTEAFF
NA	many	TRBJ2-7	TRBV6-1	TGTGCCAGCAGTGAGAAGCTCAGAGGCAGGGGCTACGAGCAGTACTTC	CASSEKLRGRGYEQYF
TRBD2	NA	TRBJ2-5	TRBV12-3/TRBV12-4	TGTGCCAGCAGTTTACGGCGGGAGAGCCAGTACTTC	CASSLRRESQYF
TRBD2	once	TRBJ2-1	TRBV20-1	TGCAGTGCTAGAGTAGCGACTAGCGGGGAGCAGTTCTTC	CSARVATSGEQFF
NA	many	TRBJ2-1	TRBV7-2	TGTGCCAGCAGCTTTGAGTTCTACAATGAGCAGTTCTTC	CASSFEFYNEQFF
TRBD1	few	TRBJ1-4	TRBV19	TGTGCCAGTAGTATCGGACCGGGACAGAGGAATGAAAAACTGTTTTTT	CASSIGPGQRNEKLFF
NA	many	TRBJ1-4	TRBV7-2	TGTGCCAGCAGCCTAAGGGACGGGCTCATGGAAAAACTGTTTTTT	CASSLRDGLMEKLFF
NA	NA	TRBJ2-3	TRBV27	TGTGCCAGCAGTCCCACCCGACAGGTAGCTTCGGATACGCAGTATTTT	CASSPTRQVASDTQYF
NA	many	TRBJ1-1	TRBV11-2	TGTGCCAGCAGCTTAGATCTGACGGCCGCGAACACTGAAGCTTTCTTT	CASSLDLTAANTEAFF
TRBD1	few	TRBJ2-2	TRBV10-3	TGTGCCATCCGGGACAGGGGGCCGAACACCGGGGAGCTGTTTTTT	CAIRDRGPNTGELFF